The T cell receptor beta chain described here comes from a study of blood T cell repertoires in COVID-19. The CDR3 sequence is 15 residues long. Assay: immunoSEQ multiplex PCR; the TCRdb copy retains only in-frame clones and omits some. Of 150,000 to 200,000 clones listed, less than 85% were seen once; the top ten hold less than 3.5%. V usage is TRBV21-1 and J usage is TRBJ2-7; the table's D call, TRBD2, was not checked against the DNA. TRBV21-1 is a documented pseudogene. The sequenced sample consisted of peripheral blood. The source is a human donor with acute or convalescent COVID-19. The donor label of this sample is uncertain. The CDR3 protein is CASSKAGDGVYEQYF. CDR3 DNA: TGTGCCAGCAGCAAAGCTGGCGACGGAGTATACGAGCAGTACTTC.